This T cell receptor beta chain was observed in a study of regulatory T cells in long-lasting Graves disease. Study-level information: Patients newly diagnosed with Graves' had been on antithyroid drugs for under 3 months.

CDR3 length: 15 residues. Germline loops: CDR1 DFQATT, CDR2 SNEGSKA (reference sequence). Trimming stripped 0 bases from V and 0 bases from J, with 9 bases between. Construction of the TCR beta libraries employed iRepertoire HTBI primers in conjunction with Arm-PCR of CDR3 regions. Each CDR3 protein gets one entry after TCRdb re-called the multiplex PCR reads with MiXCR. The data contain about 440,000 distinct CDR3 sequences, 14% to 15% of them singletons. Time point reported: newly diagnosed GD, antithyroid drugs for less than 3 months. The TCR library was prepared using RNA isolated from PBMCs. The patient group derived from an endocrinology department in Xi'an, China. This clonotype was observed many times. These same data were also listed under a study on T cells in Graves' hyperthyroidism and ophthalmopathy.

The receptor comes from a woman aged 30 to 39 with Graves disease. The chain couples TRBV20-1 to TRBJ1-5; tentative D call: TRBD1 (5 bases). Here the sequenced sample was peripheral blood mononuclear cells (PBMCs), taken at new diagnosis, from a patient treated with antithyroid drugs. The CDR3 DNA follows: TGCAGTGCTAGAGAGGGGGGAAATAGCAATCAGCCCCAGCATTTT. Its protein product is CSAREGGNSNQPQHF.